Following are 26 T cell receptor beta chains from one sample sequenced in a study of T cell responses to AZD1222 COVID-19 vaccine. Profiled with immunoSEQ multiplex PCR; TCRdb holds only in-frame clones, not every one. The sample yields about 150,000 clones, 85% to 95% seen once. Sequenced here: peripheral blood, sampled 28 days after the second AZD1222 dose. These receptors came from an adult who received the AZD1222 COVID-19 vaccine.

This clone appeared once. This sequence joins TRBV20-1 and TRBJ1-2; D gene unclear. The V and J ends lost 8 bases and 7 bases respectively, with 14 bases between them. The CDR3 has 11 amino acids. Per germline, CDR1 DFQATT and CDR2 SNEGSKA (reference sequence). CDR3 in DNA: TGCAGTTCCGGGTCTCCGTTTGGCTACACCTTC. Translation: CSSGSPFGYTF.

This clone occurred a few times. The rearrangement joins TRBV29-1 to TRBJ1-2; 7 nucleotides match TRBD1. From germline, CDR1 is SQVTM and CDR2 ANQGSEA. V shed 7 bases, J shed 4 bases, and the junction held 9 bases outside the gene matches. CDR3 length: 13 amino acids. The CDR3 nucleotides read TGCAGCGCCAGGACAGGCAACCTCTATGGCTACACCTTC. Translated, it gives CSARTGNLYGYTF.

The sample holds one count of this clone. The rearrangement links TRBV6-5 to TRBJ1-5; no definite D call. From germline, CDR1 is MNHEY and CDR2 SVGAGI. The CDR3 extends over 13 amino acids. The V end was cut by 5 bases, the J end by 1 base, with 6 bases between. Here the CDR3 reads CASSRISNQPQHF. The CDR3 DNA is TGTGCCAGCAGTAGGATAAGCAATCAGCCCCAGCATTTT.

The chain has TRBV19 and TRBJ1-2; 8 positions match TRBD1. Germline V gene lookup returns CDR1 LNHDA and CDR2 SQIVND (reference sequence). The J segment lost 4 bases and the V segment lost 7 bases, leaving 14 bases of the junction unmatched. CDR3 length: 16 residues. This CDR3 is CASTHNSADRGYGYTF. The CDR3 coding sequence is TGTGCCAGTACCCATAATTCCGCCGACAGGGGCTATGGCTACACCTTC.

The chain joins TRBV7-2 to TRBJ2-1; D is ambiguous. The CDR3 totals 15 residues. Germline CDR1 and CDR2: SGHTA and FQGNSA. Deletions cut 6 bases from V and 0 bases from J, with 12 bases between. CDR3 sequence (DNA): TGTGCCAGCAGGAAGGGCCTGAGCTCCTACAATGAGCAGTTCTTC. Encoded protein: CASRKGLSSYNEQFF.

The genes are TRBV18 and TRBJ2-1; no reliable D call. V was clipped by 3 bases and J by 0 bases, with 18 bases between them. The germline V gene encodes CDR1 KGHSH and CDR2 LQKENI. The CDR3 contains 18 residues. CDR3 residues: CASSPARARSSSYNEQFF. CDR3 DNA sequence: TGTGCCAGCTCACCGGCAAGGGCCCGGTCCAGCTCCTACAATGAGCAGTTCTTC.

The chain has TRBV6-5 and TRBJ2-7; a weak D match, TRBD1 (6 bases). CDR3 size: 13 residues. V lost 1 base and J lost 4, with 8 bases in between. Looked up from germline, CDR1 is MNHEY and CDR2 is SVGAGI. As DNA, the CDR3 is TGTGCCAGCAGTTACTTTAGGGGGTACGAGCAGTACTTC. It encodes CASSYFRGYEQYF.

This rearrangement joins TRBV7-9 to TRBJ2-3, with unresolved D. CDR3 length: 13 residues. V was clipped by 4 bases and J by 6 bases, with 11 bases between them. CDR1 is SEHNR and CDR2 is FQNEAQ in the germline V gene (reference sequence). CDR3 amino acids: CASSSYPGDTQYF. The CDR3 DNA is TGTGCCAGCAGCTCGTATCCCGGGGATACGCAGTATTTT. The complete variable domain, with remaining parts taken from reference TRBV7-9 and TRBJ2-3, reads DTGVSQNPRHKITKRGQNVTFRCDPISEHNRLYWYRQTLGQGPEFLTYFQNEAQLEKSRLLSDRFSAERPKGSFSTLEIQRTEQGDSAMYLCASSSYPGDTQYFGPGTRLTVL.

V usage is TRBV3-1 (or the pseudogene TRBV3-2) and J usage is TRBJ1-6, with D uncertain. This CDR3 has 12 residues. Germline-derived CDR1 and CDR2 are LGHDT and YNNKEL (reference sequence). V gave up 4 bases and J gave up 10 bases, with 8 bases separating them. The CDR3 reads CASSLRTSPLHF. The CDR3 DNA reads as TGTGCCAGCAGCCTCCGGACGTCACCCCTCCACTTT.

This clone occurred many times. The rearrangement links TRBV27 to TRBJ1-5; 10 nucleotides line up with TRBD1. The CDR3 spans 16 residues. Germline values: CDR1 MNHEY, CDR2 SMNVEV (reference sequence). With 2 bases clipped from V and 3 bases from J, the junction kept 4 bases outside the gene matches. The CDR3 DNA is TGTGCCAGCAGTTTAACCGGGACAGGGGACAATCAGCCCCAGCATTTT. Its translation: CASSLTGTGDNQPQHF.

This clone was seen once. The chain couples TRBV19 to TRBJ2-7, with D perhaps TRBD1 or TRBD2 (5 bases each). V gave up 7 bases and J gave up 3 bases, with 19 bases separating them. Germline V gene sequence: CDR1 LNHDA, CDR2 SQIVND (reference sequence). The CDR3 is made up of 15 amino acids. CDR3 region: CASTPVFGGHYEQYF. The CDR3 region has the DNA TGTGCCAGTACTCCCGTTTTTGGGGGTCACTACGAGCAGTACTTC.

This chain connects TRBV29-1 to TRBJ2-7, with 7 bases identical to TRBD1. The V and J ends lost 3 bases and 0 bases, in that order; junction bases with no gene match: 14. The CDR3 contains 17 residues. Germline CDR1 reads SQVTM; CDR2 reads ANQGSEA. In nucleotides, the CDR3 is TGCAGCGTTGAGCCCGGCCCTGGGACAGCGTTCTCCTACGAGCAGTACTTC. Translated: CSVEPGPGTAFSYEQYF.

This chain uses TRBV5-5 with TRBJ1-1; D call uncertain. The germline V and J ends were trimmed by 3 bases and 4 bases, with 10 bases remaining between them. CDR1 and CDR2 from the germline V gene are SGHKS and YYEKEE (reference sequence). The CDR3 length is 13 residues. This CDR3 reads CASSSPGSTEAFF. The CDR3 nucleotides are TGTGCCAGCAGCTCCCCCGGGTCCACTGAAGCTTTCTTT.

This chain joins TRBV5-1 and TRBJ1-3, with 7 bases lining up with TRBD1. CDR3 size: 16 residues. The trim removed 4 bases at V and 3 bases at J, leaving 10 bases unmatched. CDR1 is SGHRS, CDR2 YFSETQ, per germline. The CDR3: CASSSQTGIYGNTIYF. In DNA, the CDR3 is TGCGCCAGCAGCAGCCAGACAGGGATTTATGGAAACACCATATATTTT.

J is TRBJ2-2 and V is TRBV19; 7 bases are a match to TRBD1. Germline V gives CDR1 LNHDA, CDR2 SQIVND (reference sequence). The CDR3 covers 15 residues. Trimming removed 4 bases from V and 3 bases from J; junction bases left unmatched: 5. This chain's CDR3 is CASSTLGGDTGELFF. CDR3 nucleotide sequence: TGTGCCAGTAGTACCTTAGGGGGCGACACCGGGGAGCTGTTTTTT.

The chain links TRBV15 to TRBJ1-5; tentatively, D is TRBD1 (5 bases). The germline gives CDR1 LNHNV, CDR2 YYDKDF (reference sequence). The V gene lost 2 bases and the J gene lost 5 bases, with 13 bases spanning the gap. The CDR3 contains 15 residues. CDR3 coding DNA: TGTGCCACCAGCAGATCCCCAAGAGGGGATCAGCCCCAGCATTTT. Amino acids: CATSRSPRGDQPQHF.

The chain's CDR3 is CASSLVSGGDTQYF. The CDR3 DNA follows: TGTGCCAGCAGCTTAGTTAGCGGGGGTGATACGCAGTATTTT. The chain joins TRBV11-2 to TRBJ2-3; 9 bases fit TRBD2. The CDR3 spans 14 residues. The V gene's germline CDR1 is SGHAT and CDR2 FQNNGV. V shed 1 base, J shed 6 bases, and the junction held 2 bases outside the gene matches.

The chain is built from TRBV19 and TRBJ1-1; D is ambiguous. CDR1 LNHDA and CDR2 SQIVND come from the germline V gene (reference sequence). This CDR3 is 13 amino acids long. Trimming pared 3 bases from V and 7 bases from J, leaving 12 bases between. Written as DNA, the CDR3 is TGTGCCAGTAGTATTGTCAGCCGGATTGAAGCTTTCTTT. This codes for CASSIVSRIEAFF.

This clone occurred a few times. CDR3 nucleotides: TGCGCCAGCAGCCTTACCGGGACAGGGACTGAAAAACTGTTTTTT. Amino acids: CASSLTGTGTEKLFF. The V and J genes are TRBV5-1 and TRBJ1-4; 9 bases fit TRBD1. The CDR3 covers 15 residues. J gave up 7 bases and V 4 bases, and 8 bases lay outside the gene matches. Germline CDR1 is SGHRS and CDR2 is YFSETQ.

The CDR3 sequence: CASSARLAGITYHNEQFF. CDR3 coding DNA: TGTGCCAGCAGCGCTAGACTAGCGGGGATTACCTATCACAATGAGCAGTTCTTC. The chain has TRBV9 and TRBJ2-1; 11 bases fit TRBD2. The V segment lost 3 bases and the J segment 5 bases; nucleotides outside the gene matches: 13. From germline, CDR1 is SGDLS and CDR2 YYNGEE. The CDR3 totals 18 residues.

The chain employs TRBV27 and TRBJ1-5; D gene uncertain. The CDR3 is 13 amino acids. Germline CDR1 reads MNHEY; CDR2 reads SMNVEV (reference sequence). V was clipped by 4 bases and J by 4 bases, with 8 bases between them. CDR3 DNA sequence: TGTGCCAGCAGTTCTTGGGGTAATCAGCCCCAGCATTTT. Translation gives CASSSWGNQPQHF.

The genes are TRBV2 and TRBJ2-1, with 9 bases identical to TRBD1. With V trimmed by 7 bases and J by 10 bases, 8 bases remained unmatched. CDR1 and CDR2 from the germline V gene are SNHLY and FYNNEI. The CDR3 loop spans 13 amino acids. CDR3 protein: CASIPDRGWEQFF. The CDR3 DNA reads TGTGCCAGCATCCCGGACAGGGGTTGGGAGCAGTTCTTC.

The chain joins TRBV7-2 to TRBJ1-4; no reliable D call. Trimming cost V 1 base and J 4 bases, with 4 bases left between them. Germline loops: CDR1 SGHTA, CDR2 FQGNSA. CDR3 size: 13 residues. The CDR3 DNA reads as TGTGCCAGCAGCTTAGGCCGTAATGAAAAACTGTTTTTT. Protein product: CASSLGRNEKLFF.

The chain combines TRBV11-2 with TRBJ1-6, with 9 bases fitting TRBD1. Germline V gene data show CDR1 as SGHAT and CDR2 as FQNNGV. This CDR3 contains 15 residues. The ends lost 3 bases at V and 7 bases at J; junction bases unmatched: 4. CDR3: CASSLAGTGNSPLHF. The CDR3 coding sequence is TGTGCCAGCAGCTTGGCCGGGACAGGGAATTCACCCCTCCACTTT. The complete variable domain, with remaining parts taken from reference TRBV11-2 and TRBJ1-6, reads EAGVAQSPRYKIIEKRQSVAFWCNPISGHATLYWYQQILGQGPKLLIQFQNNGVVDDSQLPKDRFSAERLKGVDSTLKIQPAKLEDSAVYLCASSLAGTGNSPLHFGNGTRLTVT.

The chain has TRBV7-2 and TRBJ2-3, with D unclear. There are 16 residues in the CDR3. Germline values: CDR1 SGHTA, CDR2 FQGNSA. Between the trimmed V and J ends, which lost 5 bases and 3 bases, there was a span of 18 bases. CDR3 in DNA: TGTGCCAGCAGCCCCGAGTTCGCGGCGGTGACAGATACGCAGTATTTT. Translating it yields CASSPEFAAVTDTQYF.

The gene calls are TRBV2 and TRBJ1-5, with D unresolved. Germline CDR1 reads SNHLY; CDR2 reads FYNNEI. The CDR3 covers 15 residues. Trimming stripped 6 bases from V and 1 base from J, with 13 bases between. The DNA for the CDR3 is TGTGCCAGCAGGAAAGGAGAAATCAGCAATCAGCCCCAGCATTTT. Translated, it gives CASRKGEISNQPQHF.